The rows below give T cell receptor beta chains drawn from one sample of a study of blood T cells in healthy people across ages. TCRdb reanalysed the 5' RACE reads using MiXCR and keeps one entry per CDR3 protein. The data show roughly 1,100,000 distinct CDR3 sequences, almost 25% seen once. Separately, the same data were catalogued under a study of T cells of mothers and their children.

Sequenced input: blood. The receptors were sampled from a girl aged 2 to 9 in good health. Each CDR3 is given with its conserved first and last residue. A D gene is named only where the DNA matches it firmly. Only part of the rows carry a size: once, few, many, or a class if the clone is expanded.

j_gene,len,d_gene,abundance,v_gene,CDR3aa,CDR3nt
TRBJ2-4,14,-,few,TRBV7-2,CASSLFSEENIQYF,TGTGCCAGCAGCTTATTTTCGGAGGAAAACATTCAGTACTTC
TRBJ2-5,18,TRBD2,-,TRBV11-2,CASSSYSYGAGEGETQYF,TGTGCCAGCAGCTCTTATTCTTACGGTGCGGGGGAGGGAGAGACCCAGTACTTC
TRBJ1-4,15,TRBD1,few,TRBV7-9,CASSLIQGANEKLFF,TGTGCCAGCAGCTTAATACAGGGGGCAAATGAAAAACTGTTTTTT
TRBJ2-5,14,-,many,TRBV5-5,CASSRASPPETQYF,TGTGCCAGCAGCCGGGCGTCGCCTCCCGAGACCCAGTACTTC
TRBJ2-1,15,-,-,TRBV15,CATSREGGAYNEQFF,TGTGCCACCAGCAGAGAAGGGGGAGCCTACAATGAGCAGTTCTTC
TRBJ2-5,15,-,once,TRBV20-1,CSARDSGQGQETQYF,-
TRBJ2-4,16,-,few,TRBV7-2,CASSLERRLAKNIQYF,TGTGCCAGCAGCTTAGAACGTAGGCTAGCCAAAAACATTCAGTACTTC
TRBJ2-2,13,-,few,TRBV29-1,CSVRRPGTGELFF,TGCAGCGTTAGGCGTCCCGGCACCGGGGAGCTGTTTTTT
TRBJ1-2,17,TRBD1,-,TRBV6-1,CASSPQGGTATNYGYTF,TGTGCCAGCAGTCCCCAGGGGGGGACAGCTACGAACTATGGCTACACCTTC
TRBJ2-5,13,-,few,TRBV20-1,CSARVWGEETQYF,TGCAGTGCTAGAGTTTGGGGCGAGGAGACCCAGTACTTC
TRBJ1-2,14,-,-,TRBV12-3/TRBV12-4,CASSTPNSFYGYTF,TGTGCCAGCAGTACACCAAACTCCTTCTATGGCTACACCTTC
TRBJ2-1,17,TRBD2,-,TRBV19,CASSHNRLAGVYNEQFF,TGTGCCAGTAGTCATAACCGACTAGCGGGAGTTTACAATGAGCAGTTCTTC
TRBJ2-1,15,TRBD2,few,TRBV20-1,CSAPPLAGGINEQFF,TGCAGTGCTCCACCCCTAGCGGGAGGCATCAATGAGCAGTTCTTC
TRBJ2-7,13,-,few,TRBV5-5,CASSLASGNEQYF,TGTGCCAGCAGCTTGGCTTCGGGTAACGAGCAGTACTTC
TRBJ1-1,15,-,-,TRBV6-1,CASSEGGGLNTEAFF,TGTGCCAGCAGTGAAGGGGGTGGACTGAACACTGAAGCTTTCTTT
TRBJ2-1,14,-,-,TRBV29-1,CSVRLADSYNEQFF,TGCAGCGTTAGGTTGGCAGACTCCTACAATGAGCAGTTCTTC
TRBJ2-3,14,-,-,TRBV29-1,CSTRIVGDGDTQYF,TGCAGCACTAGGATAGTAGGGGACGGAGATACGCAGTATTTT
TRBJ2-5,12,-,many,TRBV6-6,CASSYLEETQYF,TGTGCCAGCAGTTACCTCGAAGAGACCCAGTACTTC
TRBJ2-7,13,-,-,TRBV20-1,CSASLRDTYEQYF,TGCAGTGCTAGCCTCAGGGACACCTACGAGCAGTACTTC
TRBJ2-1,15,-,few,TRBV2,CASSEGPDSYNEQFF,TGTGCCAGCAGTGAAGGACCCGACTCCTACAATGAGCAGTTCTTC
TRBJ2-1,16,-,once,TRBV9,CASSIRGGQGRNEQFF,TGTGCCAGCAGCATCCGTGGCGGGCAAGGACGCAATGAGCAGTTCTTC
TRBJ1-3,12,-,-,TRBV19,CASSRRGNTIYF,TGTGCCAGTAGTCGCAGGGGAAACACCATATATTTT
TRBJ2-7,15,TRBD2,-,TRBV20-1,CSARGEAGLLYEQYF,TGCAGTGCGCGGGGGGAAGCGGGACTACTTTACGAGCAGTACTTC
TRBJ2-5,15,-,few,TRBV28,CASNSGGGSQETQYF,TGTGCCAGCAATTCAGGTGGCGGGTCCCAAGAGACCCAGTACTTC
TRBJ2-5,14,-,-,TRBV6-6,CASSYAPHQETQYF,TGTGCCAGCAGTTATGCACCCCACCAAGAGACCCAGTACTTC
TRBJ2-4,13,-,-,TRBV7-9,CASVGLAKNIQYF,TGTGCCAGCGTCGGGTTAGCCAAAAACATTCAGTACTTC
TRBJ2-7,14,-,few,TRBV6-5,CASSSLGVSYEQYF,TGTGCCAGCAGTTCCCTAGGGGTCTCCTACGAGCAGTACTTC
TRBJ1-1,12,-,few,TRBV29-1,CSVGSFDTEAFF,TGCAGCGTTGGTTCATTTGACACTGAAGCTTTCTTT
TRBJ2-1,14,-,few,TRBV10-3,CAISLGTSNNEQFF,TGTGCCATCAGTTTAGGGACTTCAAACAATGAGCAGTTCTTC
TRBJ2-5,11,-,many,TRBV27,CASRTRETQYF,TGTGCCAGCAGAACTCGAGAGACCCAGTACTTC
TRBJ2-1,16,TRBD1,few,TRBV14,CASSQGAGTAYNEQFF,TGTGCCAGCAGCCAAGGAGCCGGGACAGCTTACAATGAGCAGTTCTTC
TRBJ2-1,15,TRBD2,few,TRBV7-9,CASSHGGGTLNEQFF,TGTGCCAGCAGCCATGGCGGGGGAACCCTCAATGAGCAGTTCTTC
TRBJ2-3,16,-,-,TRBV9,CASSGVLGEITDTQYF,TGTGCCAGCAGCGGAGTCCTGGGGGAAATCACAGATACGCAGTATTTT
TRBJ2-5,15,-,-,TRBV7-8,CASSLAHRRGETQYF,TGTGCCAGCAGCTTAGCGCACCGCAGGGGAGAGACCCAGTACTTC
TRBJ1-4,12,-,-,TRBV29-1,CSVTRTGEKLFF,TGCAGCGTTACAAGAACGGGAGAAAAACTGTTTTTT
TRBJ2-7,12,-,-,TRBV12-3/TRBV12-4,CASSPFGIEQYF,TGTGCCAGCAGCCCGTTTGGGATCGAGCAGTACTTC
TRBJ1-1,16,-,few,TRBV15,CATSPLGSGTNTEAFF,TGTGCCACCAGTCCCTTGGGATCAGGGACGAACACTGAAGCTTTCTTT
TRBJ2-5,15,TRBD1,few,TRBV6-5,CASSYTWDRLGTQYF,TGTGCCAGCAGTTACACATGGGACAGGCTCGGGACCCAGTACTTC
TRBJ2-7,17,TRBD2,-,TRBV28,CASSLPWLAGSSYEQYF,TGTGCCAGCAGTCTCCCCTGGCTAGCGGGTAGCTCCTACGAGCAGTACTTC
TRBJ1-2,14,-,few,TRBV5-1,CASSLGEGGYGYTF,TGCGCCAGCAGCTTGGGGGAAGGTGGCTATGGCTACACCTTC